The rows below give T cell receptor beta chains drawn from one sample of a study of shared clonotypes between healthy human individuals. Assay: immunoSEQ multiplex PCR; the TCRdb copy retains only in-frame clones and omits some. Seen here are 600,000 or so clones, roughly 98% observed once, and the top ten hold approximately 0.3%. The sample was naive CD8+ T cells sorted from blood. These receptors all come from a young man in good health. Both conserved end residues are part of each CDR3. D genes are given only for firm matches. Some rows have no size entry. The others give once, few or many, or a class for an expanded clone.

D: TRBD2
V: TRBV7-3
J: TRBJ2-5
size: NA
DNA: TGTGCCAGCAGCTTATCGGGGGGAGAGACCCAGTACTTC
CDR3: CASSLSGGETQYF

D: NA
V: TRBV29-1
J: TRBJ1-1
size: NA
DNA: TGCAGCGGGGGACGGAAGAACACTGAAGCTTTCTTT
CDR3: CSGGRKNTEAFF

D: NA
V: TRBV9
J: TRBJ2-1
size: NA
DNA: TGTGCCAGCAGCGATAGCTCCTACAATGAGCAGTTCTTC
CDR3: CASSDSSYNEQFF

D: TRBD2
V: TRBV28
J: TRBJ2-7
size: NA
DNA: TGTGCCAGCAGTTCCTCAGAGCGGGGCTCCTACGAGCAGTACTTC
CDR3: CASSSSERGSYEQYF

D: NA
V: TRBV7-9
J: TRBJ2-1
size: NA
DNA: TGTGCCAGCAGCTTAGCGGTCCCCGACTTATCCGAGGAGTTCTTC
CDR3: CASSLAVPDLSEEFF

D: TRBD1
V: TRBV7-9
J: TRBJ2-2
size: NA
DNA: TGTGCCAGCAGCCACCGGGACAGACCCACCGGGGAGCTGTTTTTT
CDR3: CASSHRDRPTGELFF

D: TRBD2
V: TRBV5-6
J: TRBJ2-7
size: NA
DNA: TGTGCCAGCAGCTTCTCAGCGGGAGTTGGCGAGCAGTACTTC
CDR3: CASSFSAGVGEQYF

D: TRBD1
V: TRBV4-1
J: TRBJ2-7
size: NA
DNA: TGCGCCAGCAGCCAACTCACGGGACAGGGTGGCTCCTACGAGCAGTACTTC
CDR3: CASSQLTGQGGSYEQYF

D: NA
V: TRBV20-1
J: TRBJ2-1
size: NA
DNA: TGCAGTGCTAAGCCTCTCAATGAGCAGTTCTTC
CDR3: CSAKPLNEQFF

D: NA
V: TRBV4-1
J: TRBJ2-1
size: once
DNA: TGCGCCAGCAGCCAAGGTGAAGGGCACAATGAGCAGTTCTTC
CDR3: CASSQGEGHNEQFF

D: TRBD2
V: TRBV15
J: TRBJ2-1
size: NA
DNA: TGTGCCACCACCGATCACCTGGGAGGGGCCGTAGGGAGTGAGCAGTTCTTC
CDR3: CATTDHLGGAVGSEQFF

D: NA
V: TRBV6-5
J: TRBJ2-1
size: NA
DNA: TGTGCCAGCAGCCGGGCCGAGTACAATGAGCAGTTCTTC
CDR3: CASSRAEYNEQFF

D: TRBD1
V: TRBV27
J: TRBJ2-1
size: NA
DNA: TGTGCCAGCAGCGGGACAGTTCCCTACAATGAGCAGTTCTTC
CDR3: CASSGTVPYNEQFF

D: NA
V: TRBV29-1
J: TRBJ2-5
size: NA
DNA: TGCAGCGTTGAAAGGCGCGGATTGGAGACCCAGTACTTC
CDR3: CSVERRGLETQYF

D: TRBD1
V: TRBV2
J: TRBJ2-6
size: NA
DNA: TGTGCCAGCAGGCCGGGACAGTCCGACTCTGGGGCCAACGTCCTGACTTTC
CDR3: CASRPGQSDSGANVLTF

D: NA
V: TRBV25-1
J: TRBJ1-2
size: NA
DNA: TGTGCCAGCAGTGTTAAGGGCAACTATGGCTACACCTTC
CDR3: CASSVKGNYGYTF

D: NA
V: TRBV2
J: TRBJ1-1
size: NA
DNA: TGTGCCAGCAGTGAGAGTACGCCCCGTCCAGCTGGGGACACTGAAGCTTTCTTT
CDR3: CASSESTPRPAGDTEAFF

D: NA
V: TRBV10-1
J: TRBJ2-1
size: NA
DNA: TGCGCCAGCAGTGGGGGGGACTCCCACTACAATGAGCAGTTCTTC
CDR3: CASSGGDSHYNEQFF

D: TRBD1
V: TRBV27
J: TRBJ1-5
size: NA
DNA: TGTGCCAGCAGCCGGACAGGGGGCAATCAGCCCCAGCATTTT
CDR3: CASSRTGGNQPQHF